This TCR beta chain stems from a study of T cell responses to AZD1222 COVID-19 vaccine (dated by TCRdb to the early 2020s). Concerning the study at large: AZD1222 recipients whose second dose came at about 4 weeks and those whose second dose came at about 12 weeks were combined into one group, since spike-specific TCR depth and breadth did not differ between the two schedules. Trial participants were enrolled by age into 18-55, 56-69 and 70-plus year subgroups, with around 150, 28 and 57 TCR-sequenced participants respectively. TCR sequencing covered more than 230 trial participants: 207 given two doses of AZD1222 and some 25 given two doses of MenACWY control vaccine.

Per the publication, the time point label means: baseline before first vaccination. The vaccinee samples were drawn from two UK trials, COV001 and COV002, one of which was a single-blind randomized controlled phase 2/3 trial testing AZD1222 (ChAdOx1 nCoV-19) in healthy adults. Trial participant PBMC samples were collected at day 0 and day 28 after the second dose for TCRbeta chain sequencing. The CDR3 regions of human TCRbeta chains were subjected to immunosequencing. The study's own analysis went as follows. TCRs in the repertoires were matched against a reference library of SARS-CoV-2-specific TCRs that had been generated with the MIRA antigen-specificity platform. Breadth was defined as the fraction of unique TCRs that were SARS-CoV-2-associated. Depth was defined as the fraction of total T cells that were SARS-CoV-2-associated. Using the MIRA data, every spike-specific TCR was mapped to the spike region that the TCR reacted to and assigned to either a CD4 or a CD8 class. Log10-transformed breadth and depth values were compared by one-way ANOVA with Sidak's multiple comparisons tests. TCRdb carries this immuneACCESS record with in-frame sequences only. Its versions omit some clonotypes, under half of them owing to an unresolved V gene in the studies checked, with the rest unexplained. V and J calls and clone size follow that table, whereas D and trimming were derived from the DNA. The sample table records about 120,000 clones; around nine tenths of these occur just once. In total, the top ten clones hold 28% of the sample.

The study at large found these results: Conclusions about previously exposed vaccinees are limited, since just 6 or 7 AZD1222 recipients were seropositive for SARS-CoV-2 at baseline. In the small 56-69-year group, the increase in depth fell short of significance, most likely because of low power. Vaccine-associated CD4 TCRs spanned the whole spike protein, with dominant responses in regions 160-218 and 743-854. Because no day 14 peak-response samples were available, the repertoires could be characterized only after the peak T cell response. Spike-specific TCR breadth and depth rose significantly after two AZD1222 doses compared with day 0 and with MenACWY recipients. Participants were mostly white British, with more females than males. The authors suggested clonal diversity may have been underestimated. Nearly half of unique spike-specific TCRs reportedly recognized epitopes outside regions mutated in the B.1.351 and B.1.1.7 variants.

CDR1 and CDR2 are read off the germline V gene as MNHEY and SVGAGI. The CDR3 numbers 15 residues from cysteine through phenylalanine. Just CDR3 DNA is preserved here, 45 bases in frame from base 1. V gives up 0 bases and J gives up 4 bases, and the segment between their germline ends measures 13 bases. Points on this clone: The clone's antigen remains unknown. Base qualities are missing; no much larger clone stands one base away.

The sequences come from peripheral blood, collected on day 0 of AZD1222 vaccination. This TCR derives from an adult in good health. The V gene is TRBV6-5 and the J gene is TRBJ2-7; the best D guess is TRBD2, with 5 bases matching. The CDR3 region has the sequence CASSYSDSLAYEQYF. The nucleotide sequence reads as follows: TGTGCCAGCAGTTACTCGGACTCGCTGGCGTACGAGCAGTACTTC.